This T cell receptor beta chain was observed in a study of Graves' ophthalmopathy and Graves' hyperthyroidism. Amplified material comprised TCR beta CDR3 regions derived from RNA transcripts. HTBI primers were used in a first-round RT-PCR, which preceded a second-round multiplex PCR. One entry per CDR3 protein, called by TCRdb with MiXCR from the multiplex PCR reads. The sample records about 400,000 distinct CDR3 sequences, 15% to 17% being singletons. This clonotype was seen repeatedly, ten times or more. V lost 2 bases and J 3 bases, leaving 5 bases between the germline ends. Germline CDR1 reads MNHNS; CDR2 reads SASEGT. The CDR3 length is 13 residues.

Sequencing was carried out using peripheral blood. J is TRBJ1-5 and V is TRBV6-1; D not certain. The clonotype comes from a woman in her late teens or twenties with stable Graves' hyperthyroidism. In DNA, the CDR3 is TGTGCCAGCAGTGAAAGGGACAATCAGCCCCAGCATTTT. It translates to CASSERDNQPQHF.